These 21 T cell receptor beta chains were all obtained from the same sample, sequenced in a study of T cell changes during pregnancy in multiple sclerosis. Some clones are missing from TCRdb's copy, which holds only in-frame ones; the method was immunoSEQ multiplex PCR. The repertoire has tens of thousands of clones, roughly 88% of them found once; the top ten carry about 1.5%. Specimen: peripheral blood, collected in the second trimester of pregnancy. The receptor source for this set is a female donor with multiple sclerosis, enrolled in a pregnancy study.

V gene TRBV5-1 combines with J gene TRBJ1-4, with D possibly TRBD1 on 6 matching bases. The germline V gene encodes CDR1 SGHRS and CDR2 YFSETQ. Trimming cost V 4 bases and J 8 bases, with 21 bases left between them. This CDR3 is 16 amino acids long. DNA of the CDR3: TGCGCCAGCAGCCCCGGAATAACAGGGTTGTTGGAAAAACTGTTTTTT. The encoded protein is CASSPGITGLLEKLFF. Full variable domain (missing parts from reference TRBV5-1 and TRBJ1-4): KAGVTQTPRYLIKTRGQQVTLSCSPISGHRSVSWYQQTPGQGLQFLFEYFSETQRNKGNFPGRFSGRQFSNSRSEMNVSTLELGDSALYLCASSPGITGLLEKLFFGSGTQLSVL.

The chain combines TRBV5-1 with TRBJ2-1; 12 nucleotides align to TRBD2. The V segment lost 0 bases and the J segment 2 bases; nucleotides outside the gene matches: 3. The CDR3 contains 17 residues. CDR1 and CDR2 (germline): SGHRS, YFSETQ. DNA of the CDR3: TGCGCCAGCAGCTTGGCCCCTAGCGGGGGGGCCTACAATGAGCAGTTCTTC. Its translation is CASSLAPSGGAYNEQFF.

This chain connects TRBV4-1 to TRBJ2-1, with 7 positions matching TRBD2. With 1 base clipped from V and 3 bases from J, the junction kept 0 bases outside the gene matches. Germline CDR1 and CDR2: MGHRA and YSYEKL. CDR3 length equals 14 residues. DNA for the CDR3: TGCGCCAGCAGCCAAGCGGGGGGCTACAATGAGCAGTTCTTC. Translating gives CASSQAGGYNEQFF.

The chain carries TRBV14 and TRBJ1-4; D might be TRBD1 (6 bases). Germline V lookup: CDR1 SGHDN, CDR2 FVKESK. V gave up 0 bases and J gave up 3 bases, with 8 bases separating them. There are 15 residues in the CDR3. CDR3 bases: TGTGCCAGCAGCCAAGAAGGACAGCCTAATGAAAAACTGTTTTTT. Residues: CASSQEGQPNEKLFF.

The rearrangement uses TRBV7-2 and TRBJ2-7, with 16 bases identical to TRBD2. CDR1 is SGHTA and CDR2 is FQGNSA in the germline V gene. The CDR3 is 16 amino acids. With 4 bases clipped from V and 2 bases from J, the junction kept 2 bases outside the gene matches. CDR3 coding DNA: TGTGCCAGCAGCTCAGGGACTAGCGGGGGGGCCTACGAGCAGTACTTC. Translation gives CASSSGTSGGAYEQYF. The full variable domain, with the rest looked up from reference TRBV7-2 and TRBJ2-7, is GAGVSQSPSNKVTEKGKDVELRCDPISGHTALYWYRQSLGQGLEFLIYFQGNSAPDKSGLPSDRFSAERTGGSVSTLTIQRTQQEDSAVYLCASSSGTSGGAYEQYFGPGTRLTVT.

The chain couples TRBV7-9 to TRBJ2-7, with D possibly being TRBD1 (6 bases). The CDR3 sequence is 16 residues long. In germline, CDR1 is SEHNR, CDR2 FQNEAQ (reference sequence). V was pared by 5 bases and J by 3 bases, with 20 bases between. The DNA for the CDR3 is TGTGCCAGCAGCCCCCGGGACAAGGGAAGACTCTACGAGCAGTACTTC. It codes for CASSPRDKGRLYEQYF.

The chain joins TRBV5-1 to TRBJ2-2, with a weak D call TRBD1 (6 bases). V lost 5 bases and J lost 2, with 13 bases in between. Germline assignment: CDR1 SGHRS and CDR2 YFSETQ. The CDR3 has 15 amino acids. CDR3 DNA: TGCGCCAGCAGTCCTTTACAGGGAAACACCGGGGAGCTGTTTTTT. It yields the protein CASSPLQGNTGELFF. The full variable domain, rest sourced from reference TRBV5-1 and TRBJ2-2, is KAGVTQTPRYLIKTRGQQVTLSCSPISGHRSVSWYQQTPGQGLQFLFEYFSETQRNKGNFPGRFSGRQFSNSRSEMNVSTLELGDSALYLCASSPLQGNTGELFFGEGSRLTVL.

J is TRBJ1-1 and V is TRBV6-1; D perhaps matches TRBD1 (6 bases). Germline-derived CDR1 and CDR2 are MNHNS and SASEGT. The CDR3 covers 15 residues. Trimming pared 2 bases from V and 0 bases from J, leaving 10 bases between. The CDR3 coding sequence is TGTGCCAGCAGTGAAACAGGGTTCATGAACACTGAAGCTTTCTTT. Residues: CASSETGFMNTEAFF.

The chain employs TRBV7-8 and TRBJ1-1; D is undetermined. CDR3 length equals 13 residues. Germline-derived CDR1 and CDR2 are SGHVS and FQNEAQ. V was pared by 6 bases and J by 0 bases, with 8 bases between. CDR3 coding DNA: TGTGCCAGCAGGGCACCTCTGAACACTGAAGCTTTCTTT. It yields the protein CASRAPLNTEAFF.

The chain joins TRBV4-1 to TRBJ2-1; 9 bases line up with TRBD2. The ends lost 4 bases at V and 13 bases at J; junction bases unmatched: 8. Germline values: CDR1 MGHRA, CDR2 YSYEKL. This CDR3 comprises 13 residues. This CDR3 is CASSLTLAGSQFF. The CDR3 bases are TGCGCCAGCAGCCTGACGCTAGCGGGGAGTCAGTTCTTC.

The rearrangement links TRBV2 to TRBJ1-2, with TRBD1 matching over 8 bases. V dropped 5 bases and J dropped 6; count of bases not matched to a gene: 2. Germline V gives CDR1 SNHLY, CDR2 FYNNEI. CDR3 size: 12 residues. The CDR3 region is CASSSTGDGYTF. CDR3 DNA: TGTGCCAGCAGTTCGACAGGGGATGGCTACACCTTC.

This chain connects TRBV4-3 to TRBJ1-4; TRBD1 agrees at 11 bases. The CDR3 sequence is 15 residues long. The germline gives CDR1 LGHNA, CDR2 YSLEER. The trim removed 5 bases at V and 8 bases at J, leaving 7 bases unmatched. The CDR3 coding sequence is TGCGCCAGCAGCGGTCGGGGGGACAGGGGGGAAAAACTGTTTTTT. It codes for CASSGRGDRGEKLFF.

In its sample, this clone was seen once. In DNA, the CDR3 is TGCAGCGCCCGCCTTGGGGACAGGGGCTATGGCTACACCTTC. Translated, it gives CSARLGDRGYGYTF. The rearrangement uses TRBV29-1 and TRBJ1-2; 10 positions agree with TRBD1. The CDR3 totals 14 residues. Germline lookup yields CDR1 SQVTM and CDR2 ANQGSEA. Trimming at V came to 7 bases and at J to 4 bases, leaving 9 bases not matched to a gene.

The chain has TRBV27 and TRBJ1-5; 7 nucleotides line up with TRBD1. This CDR3 is 15 amino acids long. The germline CDR1 and CDR2 sequences are MNHEY and SMNVEV (reference sequence). The V gene end was trimmed by 6 bases and the J gene end by 4 bases; junction bases not matched to a gene: 9. In nucleotides, the CDR3 is TGTGCCAGCAGGGCTCGACAGGGTTCTAATCAGCCCCAGCATTTT. This gives the protein CASRARQGSNQPQHF.

The chain carries TRBV7-9 and TRBJ1-2; 7 bases line up with TRBD1. Germline CDR1 reads SEHNR; CDR2 reads FQNEAQ (reference sequence). Trimming at V came to 0 bases and at J to 2 bases, leaving 3 bases not matched to a gene. CDR3 length: 15 residues. The CDR3 sequence: CASSLAARGNYGYTF. Written as DNA, the CDR3 is TGTGCCAGCAGCTTAGCCGCCAGGGGGAACTATGGCTACACCTTC.

This clone has only one observation. The chain recombines TRBV6-5 with TRBJ1-2; D gene unclear. The CDR3 is 13 residues long. Per germline, CDR1 MNHEY and CDR2 SVGAGI. V was shortened by 5 bases and J by 4 bases, with 11 bases between the two germline ends. CDR3 DNA: TGTGCCAGCAGTGCCACAGACGTCTATGGCTACACCTTC. It codes for CASSATDVYGYTF.

V usage is TRBV2 and J usage is TRBJ2-1; D may be TRBD2 (6 bases). The CDR3 totals 13 residues. Trimming removed 7 bases at V and 0 bases at J, with 7 bases between. The V gene's germline CDR1 is SNHLY and CDR2 FYNNEI. The CDR3 coding sequence is TGTGCCAGCAAGGGACTCTCCTACAATGAGCAGTTCTTC. It codes for CASKGLSYNEQFF.

The CDR3 DNA reads TGTGCCAGCAGCAGACGGACAGGGCAAGAGACCCAGTACTTC. This sequence encodes CASSRRTGQETQYF. This chain links TRBV7-9 with TRBJ2-5, with 8 bases that match TRBD1. Germline CDR1 SEHNR, CDR2 FQNEAQ (reference sequence). Trimming took 5 bases from V and 2 from J; bases not matched to a gene: 4. The CDR3 has 14 amino acids.

The chain combines TRBV2 with TRBJ1-1; 8 nucleotides align to TRBD1. After removal of 5 bases from V and 1 base from J, the junction contained 3 bases not matched to a gene. The CDR3 runs 14 residues. From germline, CDR1 is SNHLY and CDR2 FYNNEI. CDR3 loop: CASSSGTGNTEAFF. Written as DNA, the CDR3 is TGTGCCAGCAGTAGCGGGACAGGGAACACTGAAGCTTTCTTT.

The chain carries TRBV4-1 and TRBJ1-6; D ambiguous. CDR3 length: 15 amino acids. CDR1 is MGHRA and CDR2 is YSYEKL in the germline V gene. Trimming shortened V by 1 base and J by 9 bases, and 13 bases separated the two germline ends. The CDR3 DNA reads as TGCGCCAGCAGCCAAGGAGGTCTAGGTCGTTCACCCCTCCACTTT. This sequence encodes CASSQGGLGRSPLHF.

The chain recombines TRBV7-9 with TRBJ2-5; 10 nucleotides align to TRBD2. The V gene's germline CDR1 is SEHNR and CDR2 FQNEAQ (reference sequence). Unmatched junction bases numbered 12, after V lost 8 bases and J lost 6 bases. The CDR3 has 15 residues. The CDR3 DNA reads as TGTGCCAGCGCGGGAGGAGCTAGCGGGGGCAAGACCCAGTACTTC. Protein product: CASAGGASGGKTQYF.